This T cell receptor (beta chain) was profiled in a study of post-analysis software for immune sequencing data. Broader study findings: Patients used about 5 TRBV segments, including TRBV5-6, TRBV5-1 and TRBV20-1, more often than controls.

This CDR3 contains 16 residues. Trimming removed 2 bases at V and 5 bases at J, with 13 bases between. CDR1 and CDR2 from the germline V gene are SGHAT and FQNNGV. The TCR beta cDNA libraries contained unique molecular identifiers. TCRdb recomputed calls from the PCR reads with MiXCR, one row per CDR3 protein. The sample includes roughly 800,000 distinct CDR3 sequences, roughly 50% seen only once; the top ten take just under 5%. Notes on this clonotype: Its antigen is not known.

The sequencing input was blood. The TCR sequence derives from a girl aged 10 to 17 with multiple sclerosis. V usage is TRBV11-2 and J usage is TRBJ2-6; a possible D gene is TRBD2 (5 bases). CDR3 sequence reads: CASSLFGEGRANVLTF. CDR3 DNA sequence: TGTGCCAGCAGCTTATTCGGGGAAGGAAGGGCCAACGTCCTGACTTTC.